This TCR beta chain appears in the sequencing data of a study of cytomegalovirus exposure and HLA in healthy donors. Study results and caveats: In an earlier analysis, productive rearrangement rates for most beta V segments clustered near 87% or 30%. In vitro confirmation showed three CMV-associated chains to be CMV antigen specific.

About this clone: Its antigen remains unknown.

A multiplex PCR was run with 60 Vbeta primers and 13 Jbeta primers. The table came from immunoSEQ multiplex PCR; TCRdb's copy has only in-frame clones and leaves some out. The sample spans fewer than 45,000 clones; the ten largest clones claim 7.5% to 9.5%. Healthy bone marrow donors formed the donor group. Trimming cost V 2 bases and J 5 bases; bases outside gene matches: 17. CDR1 and CDR2 from the germline V gene are SGHKS and YYEKEE (reference sequence). This CDR3 comprises 19 residues. Sequenced sample: PBMCs. The chain is built from TRBV5-5 and TRBJ2-3; 10 nucleotides align to TRBD2. This sequence originates from a man between 35 and 55 years old in good health and CMV-seropositive. CDR3 loop: CASSFWLAGEGGVGDTQYF. The CDR3 DNA sequence: TGTGCCAGCAGCTTTTGGCTAGCGGGAGAGGGGGGGGTAGGAGATACGCAGTATTTT.